The clone carrying this T cell receptor beta chain was picked up a small number of times. This CDR3 has 12 residues. Germline lookup yields CDR1 SGHNT and CDR2 YYREEE (reference sequence). V lost 4 bases to trimming and J lost 6 bases, with 11 bases between them. This sample is drawn from a study of CD8 T cell repertoires and HIV-1 epitope variants. Profiling relied on immunoSEQ multiplex PCR, and the TCRdb table lists in-frame clones only, not all of them. The sample has about 95,000 clones, roughly four fifths seen once. The receptor's source is a male donor with HIV. Sequenced input: uncultured baseline CD8+ T cells from peripheral blood mononuclear cells (PBMCs). This chain connects TRBV5-4 to TRBJ2-7; no reliable D call. Here the CDR3 DNA reads TGTGCCAGCAGCCTGACGTACGGCGAGCAGTACTTC. Its protein is CASSLTYGEQYF. Supplemented by reference TRBV5-4 and TRBJ2-7, the full variable domain reads ETGVTQSPTHLIKTRGQQVTLRCSSQSGHNTVSWYQQALGQGPQFIFQYYREEENGRGNFPPRFSGLQFPNYSSELNVNALELDDSALYLCASSLTYGEQYFGPGTRLTVT.